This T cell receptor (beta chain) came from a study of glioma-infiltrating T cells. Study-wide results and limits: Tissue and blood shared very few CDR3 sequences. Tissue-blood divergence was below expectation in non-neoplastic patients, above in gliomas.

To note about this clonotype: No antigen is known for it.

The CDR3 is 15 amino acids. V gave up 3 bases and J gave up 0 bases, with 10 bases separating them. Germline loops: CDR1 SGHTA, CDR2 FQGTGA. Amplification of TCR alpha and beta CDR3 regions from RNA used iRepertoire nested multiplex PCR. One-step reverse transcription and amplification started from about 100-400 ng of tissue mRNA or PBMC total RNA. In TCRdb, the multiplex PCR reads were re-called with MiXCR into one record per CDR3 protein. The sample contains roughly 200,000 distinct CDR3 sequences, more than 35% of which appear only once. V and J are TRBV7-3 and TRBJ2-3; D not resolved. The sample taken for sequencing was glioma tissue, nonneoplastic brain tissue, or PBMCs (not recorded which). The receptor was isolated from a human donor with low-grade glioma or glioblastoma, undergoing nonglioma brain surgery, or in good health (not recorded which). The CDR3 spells CASSLTPGSTDTQYF. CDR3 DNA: TGTGCCAGCAGCTTGACTCCCGGAAGCACAGATACGCAGTATTTT.